A selection of T cell receptor beta chains follows, all from one sample in a study of vaccination and CD4 T cells after COVID-19. No antigens are known for them. Using its own MiXCR run on the PCR reads, TCRdb lists one record per CDR3 protein. The sample shows around 19,000 distinct CDR3 sequences, around 33% of them seen only once. Sequencing was performed on CD4+ T cells from blood, cultured in vitro, taken about 7 months after SARS-CoV-2 vaccination. The receptors stem from a human donor who had recovered from COVID-19. CDR3s include the opening cysteine and the closing phenylalanine or tryptophan. The D gene is left open where the match is weak. Clone sizes are given selectively: once, few, many, or a class where the clone is expanded.

D	size	V	J	length	DNA	CDR3
NA	NA	TRBV15	TRBJ2-1	17	TGTGCCACCAGCAGAGGCCCCACTAGCAGGTCCTACAATGAGCAGTTCTTC	CATSRGPTSRSYNEQFF
NA	few	TRBV21-1	TRBJ2-5	14	TGTGCCAGCAGTAGCCCGGAGTTGGGAGAGACCCAGTACTTC	CASSSPELGETQYF
NA	NA	TRBV11-2	TRBJ2-7	12	TGTGCCAGCAGCTCCGGAGATCGGGAGCAGTACTTC	CASSSGDREQYF
TRBD1	NA	TRBV25-1	TRBJ1-5	15	TGTGCCAGCAGTGAGGCGACAGGGCACAATCAGCCCCAGCATTTT	CASSEATGHNQPQHF
NA	NA	TRBV7-3	TRBJ2-3	18	TGTGCCAGCAGCCCTCCCCCAGTAGGCAGGGTAGGGGCAGATACGCAGTATTTT	CASSPPPVGRVGADTQYF
NA	few	TRBV20-1	TRBJ2-3	14	TGCAGTGCTAGAGATCCCAGGGTGGGAGATACGCAGTATTTT	CSARDPRVGDTQYF
TRBD2	few	TRBV28	TRBJ2-7	17	TGTGCCAGCAGTTTAGCGGGAGGAGGGCCCAGCTCCTACGAGCAGTACTTC	CASSLAGGGPSSYEQYF
TRBD1	NA	TRBV18	TRBJ1-5	17	TGTGCCAGCTCAATGGTCGGGACAGGGGGCGCGGGTCAGCCCCAGCATTTT	CASSMVGTGGAGQPQHF
NA	few	TRBV20-1	TRBJ2-5	13	TGCAGTGCTAACTCTGATATTCAAGAGACCCAGTACTTC	CSANSDIQETQYF
NA	NA	TRBV7-3	TRBJ1-1	17	TGTGCCAGCAGCTTAAGACCTGTTACGGAGGTGAACACTGAAGCTTTCTTT	CASSLRPVTEVNTEAFF
NA	NA	TRBV6-2/TRBV6-3	TRBJ1-1	14	TGTGCCAGCAGAAGTTCAGGACTAAGTACAGAAGCTTTCTTT	CASRSSGLSTEAFF
NA	few	TRBV20-1	TRBJ2-1	15	TGCAGTGCTAGCCCCGAGGTCCCTTTTGGGAATGAGCAGTTCTTC	CSASPEVPFGNEQFF
TRBD1	NA	TRBV20-1	TRBJ2-7	16	TGCAGTGCTAGAAAATTTTTACAGGGGGCGTTCTACGAGCAGTACTTC	CSARKFLQGAFYEQYF
NA	few	TRBV7-9	TRBJ2-7	13	TGTGCCAGCAGCCGTGGGGGGCCCTACGAGCAGTACTTC	CASSRGGPYEQYF
NA	few	TRBV6-2/TRBV6-3	TRBJ2-3	13	TGTGCCAGCAGGCCCCAGGACCCGAATACGCAGTATTTT	CASRPQDPNTQYF
TRBD1	medium-sized	TRBV6-1	TRBJ1-1	14	TGTGCCACCTCGACAGGGGGGGAGAGCACTGAAGCTTTCTTT	CATSTGGESTEAFF
TRBD2	few	TRBV20-1	TRBJ2-1	14	TGCAGTGCGACCATAGCGGGAGTAGACAATGAGCAGTTCTTC	CSATIAGVDNEQFF
TRBD1	NA	TRBV20-1	TRBJ1-2	14	TGCAGTGCTGACTACAGGGGGCCCGCTTATGGCTACACCTTC	CSADYRGPAYGYTF
TRBD2	NA	TRBV20-1	TRBJ2-3	15	TGCAGTGCTAGAGGCGGGACTAGCGGCACAGATACGCAGTATTTT	CSARGGTSGTDTQYF